The 30 T cell receptor beta chains listed next were all sequenced from one sample in a study of CD8 T cells in Susac syndrome. Reverse transcription of about 0.45 to 1 ug RNA was performed with random hexamers. Each CDR3 protein gets one entry after TCRdb re-called the immunoSEQ multiplex PCR reads with MiXCR. The data hold 100,000 to 150,000 distinct CDR3 sequences, with around 94% observed a single time. The sequenced sample consisted of CD8+ T cells from PBMCs. Every receptor here comes from a human donor with Susac syndrome.

The chain links TRBV20-1 to TRBJ2-5, with 9 bases matching TRBD1. The CDR3 sequence is 12 residues long. The germline CDR1 and CDR2 sequences are DFQATT and SNEGSKA (reference sequence). The trim removed 5 bases at V and 3 bases at J, leaving 1 base unmatched. In nucleotides, the CDR3 is TGCAGTGCTTGGACAGGGGAAGAGACCCAGTACTTC. This translates into CSAWTGEETQYF.

This clonotype has a handful of counts. This chain connects TRBV7-8 to TRBJ2-3, with unresolved D. Between the trimmed V and J ends, which lost 1 base and 4 bases, there was a span of 3 bases. Germline-derived CDR1 and CDR2 are SGHVS and FQNEAQ. The CDR3 spans 12 residues. The CDR3 DNA reads as TGTGCCAGCAGCTTAGATCCAGATACGCAGTATTTT. Translated: CASSLDPDTQYF. Full variable domain (missing parts from reference TRBV7-8 and TRBJ2-3): GAGVSQSPRYKVAKRGQDVALRCDPISGHVSLFWYQQALGQGPEFLTYFQNEAQLDKSGLPSDRFFAERPEGSVSTLKIQRTQQEDSAVYLCASSLDPDTQYFGPGTRLTVL.

The chain is built from TRBV4-1 and TRBJ2-3; 9 positions agree with TRBD2. V shed 4 bases, J shed 8 bases, and the junction held 16 bases outside the gene matches. The CDR3 covers 17 residues. Germline-derived CDR1 and CDR2 are MGHRA and YSYEKL. The CDR3 DNA follows: TGCGCCAGCAGCCCCACCCGGGGGCGGGAGGGCCAGGGTACGCAGTATTTT. It specifies CASSPTRGREGQGTQYF.

J is TRBJ2-6 and V is TRBV12-3 or TRBV12-4, with a tentative D call TRBD2 (5 bases). The CDR3 runs to 17 residues. The V end lost 1 base, the J end lost 0 bases, and 10 bases lay between the germline ends. CDR3 in DNA: TGTGCCAGCAGTTTAGAGACTACTAGCTCTGGGGCCAACGTCCTGACTTTC. Protein: CASSLETTSSGANVLTF.

This chain joins TRBV12-3 or TRBV12-4 and TRBJ1-4; maybe TRBD1 (5 bases). This CDR3 has 14 amino acids. Trimming removed 5 bases from V and 3 bases from J, with 10 bases in between. CDR3 sequence reads: CASSPGTSNEKLFF. The CDR3 bases are TGTGCCAGCAGTCCCGGGACGTCTAATGAAAAACTGTTTTTT.

This chain uses TRBV9 with TRBJ2-7; 11 bases are shared with TRBD2. V gave up 0 bases and J gave up 6 bases; unmatched junction bases: 2. Per the germline V gene, CDR1 is SGDLS and CDR2 is YYNGEE. The CDR3 has 14 residues. The CDR3 loop is CASSVGLAGPEQYF. CDR3 nucleotide sequence: TGTGCCAGCAGCGTAGGACTAGCGGGACCCGAGCAGTACTTC.

In this sample, this clonotype turned up once. The chain uses TRBV6-5 and TRBJ1-2; the D is unclear. Between the trimmed V and J ends, which lost 2 bases and 8 bases, there was a span of 12 bases. The germline V gene has CDR1 MNHEY and CDR2 SVGAGI. This CDR3 region has 13 residues. The CDR3 DNA reads as TGTGCCAGCAGTTACCGGCCCTTGGGCGGCTACACCTTC. Translating gives CASSYRPLGGYTF.

This clonotype was detected a few times. This chain joins TRBV11-3 and TRBJ1-1; weak D call: TRBD1 (5 bases). The CDR3 runs 13 residues. V dropped 6 bases and J dropped 1 base, with 9 bases sitting between them. From germline, CDR1 is SGHNT and CDR2 YENEEA. The CDR3 region has the DNA TGTGCCAGCAGTAAGACAGAGAACACTGAAGCTTTCTTT. Translation gives CASSKTENTEAFF.

This clonotype has only a few counts. The J gene is TRBJ2-7, the V gene TRBV3-1, with D unclear. V was clipped by 1 base and J by 5 bases, with 6 bases between them. Germline CDR1 LGHDT, CDR2 YNNKEL (reference sequence). CDR3 length: 12 amino acids. CDR3 region: CASSQVFHEQYF. Written as DNA, the CDR3 is TGTGCCAGCAGCCAAGTATTCCACGAGCAGTACTTC.

V usage is TRBV6-5 and J usage is TRBJ2-3; 10 nucleotides match TRBD2. The trim removed 2 bases at V and 2 bases at J, leaving 7 bases unmatched. The CDR3 is 17 residues long. Per the germline V gene, CDR1 is MNHEY and CDR2 is SVGAGI. CDR3 amino acids: CASSYGVAGGPTDTQYF. In DNA, the CDR3 is TGTGCCAGCAGTTACGGTGTAGCGGGAGGCCCCACAGATACGCAGTATTTT.

The chain uses TRBV12-3 or TRBV12-4 and TRBJ1-3, with D tentatively TRBD1 (6 bases). The CDR3 length is 14 residues. The V end was cut by 6 bases, the J end by 2 bases, with 11 bases between. As DNA, the CDR3 is TGTGCCAGCAGCTATACAGGGCCTGGAAACACCATATATTTT. It is translated as CASSYTGPGNTIYF.

This clonotype has only a few counts. The chain uses TRBV11-1 and TRBJ2-5; perhaps TRBD2 as D (7 bases). V was clipped by 5 bases and J by 0 bases, with 19 bases between them. CDR1 SGHAT and CDR2 FQDESV come from the germline V gene (reference sequence). This CDR3 comprises 17 residues. The CDR3 coding sequence is TGTGCCAGCAGCCCCCTTGGGGGGGCCAAAAACCAAGAGACCCAGTACTTC. Its translation: CASSPLGGAKNQETQYF.

CDR3 bases: TGTGCCAGCAGCCCCAGGGGACCGAACACTGAAGCTTTCTTT. Encoded protein: CASSPRGPNTEAFF. The V and J genes are TRBV13 and TRBJ1-1; TRBD1 is a possible D gene (6 bases). Germline lookup yields CDR1 PRHDT and CDR2 FYEKMQ (reference sequence). The CDR3 spans 14 residues. With 5 bases removed from V and 1 base from J, the gap between germline ends came to 11 bases. Full variable domain (rest looked up from reference TRBV13 and TRBJ1-1): AAGVIQSPRHLIKEKRETATLKCYPIPRHDTVYWYQQGPGQDPQFLISFYEKMQSDKGSIPDRFSAQQFSDYHSELNMSSLELGDSALYFCASSPRGPNTEAFFGQGTRLTVV.

The J gene is TRBJ2-7, the V gene TRBV6-5; possible D gene TRBD2, 7 bases. Looked up from germline, CDR1 is MNHEY and CDR2 is SVGAGI. The CDR3 has 14 amino acids. V lost 11 bases and J 0 bases, leaving 17 bases between the germline ends. The DNA for the CDR3 is TGTGCCGCGGGGAGGGACACCCTCTCCTACGAGCAGTACTTC. Translation: CAAGRDTLSYEQYF.

The chain is built from TRBV15 and TRBJ1-2; TRBD1 is a possible D gene (6 bases). The CDR3 has 17 amino acids. Germline-derived CDR1 and CDR2 are LNHNV and YYDKDF (reference sequence). V lost 8 bases and J lost 4, with 26 bases in between. In DNA form, the CDR3 reads TGTGCCACCCTAGAGGATTATGGACGGGACACCAGCTATGGCTACACCTTC. This sequence encodes CATLEDYGRDTSYGYTF.

The V call is TRBV9, the J call TRBJ1-1; no reliable D call. V lost 0 bases and J lost 1, with 10 bases in between. CDR1 and CDR2 (germline): SGDLS, YYNGEE. This CDR3 region has 15 residues. Here the CDR3 reads CASSVEEDENTEAFF. CDR3 nucleotides: TGTGCCAGCAGCGTAGAGGAAGACGAGAACACTGAAGCTTTCTTT. The whole variable domain, filled in from reference TRBV9 and TRBJ1-1, reads DSGVTQTPKHLITATGQRVTLRCSPRSGDLSVYWYQQSLDQGLQFLIQYYNGEERAKGNILERFSAQQFPDLHSELNLSSLELGDSALYFCASSVEEDENTEAFFGQGTRLTVV.

V usage is TRBV4-1 and J usage is TRBJ1-2; the match to TRBD1 covers 10 bases. J was trimmed by 7 bases and V by 2 bases; bases with no gene match: 4. The CDR3 loop spans 14 amino acids. Germline CDR1 is MGHRA and CDR2 is YSYEKL. In nucleotides, the CDR3 is TGCGCCAGCAGCCAAAAGACAGGGGGCATTGGCTACACCTTC. Residues: CASSQKTGGIGYTF.

The chain uses TRBV9 and TRBJ1-4, with 7 bases that match TRBD1. J was trimmed by 8 bases and V by 2 bases; bases with no gene match: 9. This CDR3 is built from 15 residues. Germline lookup yields CDR1 SGDLS and CDR2 YYNGEE. CDR3 coding DNA: TGTGCCAGCAGCGTCTCAGGGGGGGGAGGAGAAAAACTGTTTTTT. Protein: CASSVSGGGGEKLFF. The complete variable domain, with remaining parts taken from reference TRBV9 and TRBJ1-4, reads DSGVTQTPKHLITATGQRVTLRCSPRSGDLSVYWYQQSLDQGLQFLIQYYNGEERAKGNILERFSAQQFPDLHSELNLSSLELGDSALYFCASSVSGGGGEKLFFGSGTQLSVL.

V is TRBV28 and J is TRBJ2-1, with TRBD1 identical over 10 bases. Losses at the gene ends were 5 bases for V and 6 bases for J; bases not matched to a gene: 7. Germline V gene data show CDR1 as MDHEN and CDR2 as SYDVKM. The CDR3 is 15 amino acids. The CDR3 DNA is TGTGCCAGCAGTCTTTTTGGACAGGGGGTCAATGAGCAGTTCTTC. Protein: CASSLFGQGVNEQFF.

This clonotype has just one count. The chain is built from TRBV6-6 and TRBJ2-5; D is unclear. The length of the CDR3 is 16 residues. The germline V gene has CDR1 MNHNY and CDR2 SVGAGI (reference sequence). V lost 0 bases to trimming and J lost 4 bases, with 15 bases between them. Written as DNA, the CDR3 is TGTGCCAGCAGTTACTCGATTCCGGTCTTGGGAGAGACCCAGTACTTC. It codes for CASSYSIPVLGETQYF.

About this clonotype: Compared with germline, one end of the junction differs, possibly owing to a read error. The rearrangement joins TRBV6-5 to TRBJ2-4; TRBD2 aligns across 13 bases. CDR1 is MNHEY, CDR2 SVGAGI, per germline. The CDR3 extends over 14 amino acids. The CDR3 loop is CASKTLGTSGIMDF. Written as DNA, the CDR3 is TGTGCCAGCAAAACTCTCGGGACTAGCGGGATTATGGACTTC.

V usage is TRBV6-5 and J usage is TRBJ2-7; possible D gene TRBD1, 6 bases. The V and J ends lost 0 bases and 2 bases respectively, with 17 bases between them. CDR3 length equals 17 residues. CDR1 is MNHEY, CDR2 SVGAGI, per germline. The CDR3 nucleotides read TGTGCCAGCAGTTACTCTCAGGGGCGTCTTGGGGCCTACGAGCAGTACTTC. As protein: CASSYSQGRLGAYEQYF.

The rearrangement links TRBV7-8 to TRBJ2-7; no clear D gene. Trimming removed 5 bases at V and 4 bases at J, with 12 bases between. CDR3 length equals 13 residues. Germline CDR1 SGHVS, CDR2 FQNEAQ. The CDR3 region has the DNA TGTGCCAGCAGCCCCGAGACCGGATACGAGCAGTACTTC. Translation: CASSPETGYEQYF.

This chain uses TRBV12-5 with TRBJ1-5; TRBD1 matches 7 bases. The CDR3 has 14 residues. The ends lost 6 bases at V and 3 bases at J; junction bases unmatched: 5. CDR1 is LGHNT, CDR2 FRNRAP, per germline. CDR3 DNA: TGTGCTAGTGGGCCCGGGACAGACAATCAGCCCCAGCATTTT. Translation: CASGPGTDNQPQHF.

The genes are TRBV29-1 and TRBJ1-5, with a possible D match to TRBD1 (6 bases). Germline CDR1 is SQVTM and CDR2 is ANQGSEA. Trimming took off 5 bases at V and 1 base at J, with 12 bases between the two ends. The CDR3 sequence is 14 residues long. The CDR3 protein is CSVQTGGSNQPQHF. The CDR3 region has the DNA TGCAGCGTTCAGACAGGAGGAAGCAATCAGCCCCAGCATTTT.

J is TRBJ2-2 and V is TRBV20-1; TRBD1 agrees at 10 bases. Germline CDR1 reads DFQATT; CDR2 reads SNEGSKA (reference sequence). With V trimmed by 6 bases and J by 6 bases, 7 bases remained unmatched. This CDR3 has 14 residues. The CDR3 DNA sequence: TGCAGTGCCGGGACAGGGGATGAGGCCGGGGAGCTGTTTTTT. It yields the protein CSAGTGDEAGELFF.

The chain recombines TRBV12-5 with TRBJ2-1; the match to TRBD2 covers 11 bases. The CDR3 is made up of 17 amino acids. CDR1 is LGHNT and CDR2 is FRNRAP in the germline V gene. Trimming removed 2 bases from V and 9 bases from J; junction bases left unmatched: 12. The CDR3 coding sequence is TGTGCTAGTGGTTTGCAGGTCCTAGCGGGGGGCCTCGGTGAGCAGTTCTTC. Protein: CASGLQVLAGGLGEQFF. The full variable domain, completed using reference TRBV12-5 and TRBJ2-1, is DARVTQTPRHKVTEMGQEVTMRCQPILGHNTVFWYRQTMMQGLELLAYFRNRAPLDDSGMPKDRFSAEMPDATLATLKIQPSEPRDSAVYFCASGLQVLAGGLGEQFFGPGTRLTVL.

This chain uses TRBV7-9 with TRBJ1-1, with a weak D call TRBD1 (5 bases). V lost 5 bases, J lost 5 bases, and 12 bases lay in between. The V gene's germline CDR1 is SEHNR and CDR2 FQNEAQ (reference sequence). This CDR3 has 13 residues. Here the CDR3 DNA reads TGTGCCAGCAGCCCGCCCGGGGCTACTGAAGCTTTCTTT. Amino acids: CASSPPGATEAFF.

The rearrangement uses TRBV7-9 and TRBJ2-1; D might be TRBD1 (6 bases). This CDR3 is 12 amino acids long. Trimming shortened V by 6 bases and J by 7 bases, and 10 bases separated the two germline ends. Germline V CDR1 and CDR2: SEHNR, FQNEAQ (reference sequence). CDR3 coding DNA: TGTGCCAGCAGACATCAGGGGAATGAGCAGTTCTTC. It specifies CASRHQGNEQFF.

The V call is TRBV6-2 or TRBV6-3, the J call TRBJ1-5, with 8 bases that match TRBD1. The CDR3 spans 18 residues. Germline-derived CDR1 and CDR2 are MNHEY and SVGEGT. V shed 5 bases, J shed 0 bases, and the junction held 12 bases outside the gene matches. The CDR3 DNA follows: TGTGCCAGCAGTACTCGACAGGGGCTGGAATATAGCAATCAGCCCCAGCATTTT. Its protein is CASSTRQGLEYSNQPQHF.